The next 10 T cell receptor beta chains were all read from a single sample in a study of OX40 agonist ivuxolimab in advanced cancers. Sequenced by immunoSEQ multiplex PCR; TCRdb stores in-frame clones only, minus some. This sample has roughly 53,000 clones; 88% occur once, and the top ten carry approximately 1.5%. Sample: CD4+ or CD8+ T cells sorted from blood, taken in a trial of the OX40 agonist ivuxolimab. The receptors originated from an adult with an advanced solid tumor such as melanoma, head and neck, liver or kidney cancer.

The chain combines TRBV27 with TRBJ1-6; D unclear. The CDR3 totals 14 residues. Germline V gene data show CDR1 as MNHEY and CDR2 as SMNVEV (reference sequence). The ends were cut back, 7 bases at V and 8 bases at J, with 15 bases in the middle. The CDR3 is CASTNDGRDSPLHF. The CDR3 DNA reads TGTGCCAGCACCAACGACGGGAGAGATTCACCCCTCCACTTT.

This chain links TRBV7-8 with TRBJ2-4; the D gene is possibly TRBD1 (6 bases). The germline V gene encodes CDR1 SGHVS and CDR2 FQNEAQ. The CDR3 spans 17 residues. Trimming pared 2 bases from V and 2 bases from J, leaving 16 bases between. CDR3 bases: TGTGCCAGCAGCTTAAGGAGACAGGCTTTATCCAAAAACATTCAGTACTTC. Translation: CASSLRRQALSKNIQYF.

The rearrangement uses TRBV5-1 and TRBJ1-3, with 7 bases lining up with TRBD1. Germline V CDR1 and CDR2: SGHRS, YFSETQ. The ends lost 0 bases at V and 0 bases at J; junction bases unmatched: 6. This CDR3 has 17 amino acids. As DNA, the CDR3 is TGCGCCAGCAGCTTGGCCATGGGACAGAGCTCTGGAAACACCATATATTTT. It encodes CASSLAMGQSSGNTIYF.

The genes are TRBV11-2 and TRBJ1-6; D is uncertain. The germline V gene has CDR1 SGHAT and CDR2 FQNNGV. The CDR3 covers 15 residues. Trimming shortened V by 4 bases and J by 2 bases, and 9 bases separated the two germline ends. CDR3 loop: CASSWARAYNSPLHF. The CDR3 region has the DNA TGTGCCAGCAGCTGGGCACGCGCCTATAATTCACCCCTCCACTTT.

The chain couples TRBV27 to TRBJ1-1, with D uncertain. The germline V and J ends were trimmed by 6 bases and 2 bases, with 13 bases remaining between them. Germline V gene lookup returns CDR1 MNHEY and CDR2 SMNVEV (reference sequence). This CDR3 comprises 14 residues. CDR3 nucleotide sequence: TGTGCCAGCAGCTTAAGACCCAGAAACACTGAAGCTTTCTTT. It yields the protein CASSLRPRNTEAFF.

This clone is a singleton in its sample. The genes are TRBV4-1 and TRBJ1-1; no reliable D call. The CDR3 spans 14 residues. Germline CDR1 and CDR2: MGHRA and YSYEKL. V shed 4 bases and J shed 6 bases, with 15 bases lying between them. As DNA, the CDR3 is TGCGCCAGCAGCCCCCCCGGGAGGACGGCTGAAGCTTTCTTT. Its protein product is CASSPPGRTAEAFF.

For this clone: Other DNA sequences within the sample encode an identical CDR3. The chain links TRBV28 to TRBJ1-2; no reliable D call. The CDR3 covers 11 residues. The V end lost 4 bases, the J end lost 0 bases, and 0 bases lay between the germline ends. Germline values: CDR1 MDHEN, CDR2 SYDVKM. CDR3 sequence: CASSSNYGYTF. CDR3 nucleotides: TGTGCCAGCAGTTCTAACTATGGCTACACCTTC.

This clone was detected only once. The chain joins TRBV6-1 to TRBJ2-2; 7 nucleotides agree with TRBD2. The CDR3 totals 15 residues. Germline CDR1 MNHNS, CDR2 SASEGT. CDR3 sequence reads: CALGGSGGNTGELFF. DNA of the CDR3: TGTGCTCTGGGGGGGAGCGGAGGAAACACCGGGGAGCTGTTTTTT.

J is TRBJ1-3 and V is TRBV28; D not resolved. Trimming stripped 8 bases from V and 0 bases from J, with 11 bases between. The CDR3 contains 14 residues. Germline loops: CDR1 MDHEN, CDR2 SYDVKM. The CDR3 nucleotides read TGTGCCAGCCATACTTCGAGCTCTGGAAACACCATATATTTT. As protein: CASHTSSSGNTIYF.

This chain joins TRBV9 and TRBJ2-3, with D tentatively TRBD1 or TRBD2 (5 bases each). The CDR3 is 16 residues long. V was pared by 4 bases and J by 0 bases, with 15 bases between. The germline gives CDR1 SGDLS, CDR2 YYNGEE. For the CDR3, the DNA is TGTGCCAGCAGCCCCGGGGCTAGCAGGAGCACAGATACGCAGTATTTT. It yields the protein CASSPGASRSTDTQYF.